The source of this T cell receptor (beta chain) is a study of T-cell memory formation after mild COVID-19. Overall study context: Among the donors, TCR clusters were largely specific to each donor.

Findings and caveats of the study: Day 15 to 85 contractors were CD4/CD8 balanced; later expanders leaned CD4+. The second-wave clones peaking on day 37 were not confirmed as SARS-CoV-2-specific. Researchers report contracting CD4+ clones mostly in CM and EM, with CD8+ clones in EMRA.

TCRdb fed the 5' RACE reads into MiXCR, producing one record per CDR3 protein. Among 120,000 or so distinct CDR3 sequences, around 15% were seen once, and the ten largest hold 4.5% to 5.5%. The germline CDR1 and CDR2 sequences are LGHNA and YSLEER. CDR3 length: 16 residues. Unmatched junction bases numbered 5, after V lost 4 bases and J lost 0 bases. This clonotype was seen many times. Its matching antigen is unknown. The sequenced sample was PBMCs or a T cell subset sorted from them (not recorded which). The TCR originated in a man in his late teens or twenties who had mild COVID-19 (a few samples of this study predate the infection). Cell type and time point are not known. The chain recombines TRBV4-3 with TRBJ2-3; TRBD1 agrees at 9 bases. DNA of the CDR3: TGCGCCAGCAGCCTCCTGACAGGGGGGAGCACAGATACGCAGTATTTT. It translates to CASSLLTGGSTDTQYF.